This entry lists 31 T cell receptor beta chains sequenced from one sample in a study of response to subunit inactivated influenza vaccine. One entry per CDR3 protein results from TCRdb running MiXCR on the RT-PCR reads. The sample holds around 580,000 distinct CDR3 sequences, over 9.5% seen once. The starting material was PBMCs from blood, obtained on the day of vaccination. The receptors originated from a man between 45 and 60 years old who received an inactivated influenza vaccine.

This clonotype was seen at least ten times. The chain links TRBV12-3 or TRBV12-4 to TRBJ2-1; D perhaps matches TRBD1 (6 bases). The CDR3 extends over 17 amino acids. The V end was cut by 7 bases, the J end by 4 bases, with 23 bases between. CDR3 coding DNA: TGTGCCAGCAATAGGGGAATGGGGCTGGGACAATACAATGAGCAGTTCTTC. Encoded protein: CASNRGMGLGQYNEQFF.

V gene TRBV10-3 combines with J gene TRBJ2-7; 9 bases fit TRBD2. This CDR3 has 15 residues. V was pared by 5 bases and J by 6 bases, with 11 bases of the junction left unmatched. Germline CDR1 reads ENHRY; CDR2 reads SYGVKD. The CDR3 here is CAISRLAGVEAEQYF. The CDR3 DNA sequence: TGTGCCATCAGTAGATTAGCGGGAGTGGAGGCCGAGCAGTACTTC.

This chain joins TRBV6-2 or TRBV6-3 and TRBJ2-6; D is ambiguous. CDR1 and CDR2 (germline): MNHEY, SVGEGT. The CDR3 consists of 16 residues. Trimming shortened V by 4 bases and J by 0 bases, and 10 bases separated the two germline ends. The CDR3 loop is CASSFDQFSGANVLTF. The CDR3 DNA sequence: TGTGCCAGCAGTTTCGACCAATTCTCTGGGGCCAACGTCCTGACTTTC.

The V call is TRBV5-1, the J call TRBJ2-7; D is undetermined. V was pared by 1 base and J by 2 bases, with 13 bases between. The CDR3 is made up of 15 amino acids. Germline assignment: CDR1 SGHRS and CDR2 YFSETQ. The DNA of the CDR3 is TGCGCCAGCAGCTTGAATGCCGGGCAAACCTACGAGCAGTACTTC. Encoded protein: CASSLNAGQTYEQYF.

This clonotype appeared once. V and J are TRBV7-9 and TRBJ1-1; a possible D gene is TRBD1 (6 bases). The germline gives CDR1 SEHNR, CDR2 FQNEAQ (reference sequence). The V and J ends lost 5 bases and 4 bases respectively, with 14 bases between them. The CDR3 contains 14 residues. CDR3 sequence (DNA): TGTGCCAGCAGCATCCGGGGGGGCGGCACTGAAGCTTTCTTT. Encoded protein: CASSIRGGGTEAFF.

This clonotype was counted only a few times. The rearrangement uses TRBV11-2 and TRBJ2-1; D not certain. The V and J ends lost 5 bases and 8 bases respectively, with 13 bases between them. The CDR3 consists of 13 residues. CDR1 is SGHAT and CDR2 is FQNNGV in the germline V gene. The CDR3 DNA reads as TGTGCCAGCAGCCGAGATTGGGGTGATGAGCAGTTCTTC. Protein: CASSRDWGDEQFF.

In DNA form, the CDR3 reads TGCAGTGCTCCGGGACAGGGAGGAAAAGAGACCCAGTACTTC. This sequence encodes CSAPGQGGKETQYF. The chain recombines TRBV20-1 with TRBJ2-5; 9 nucleotides align to TRBD1. Germline loops: CDR1 DFQATT, CDR2 SNEGSKA (reference sequence). The CDR3 sequence is 14 residues long. V was pared by 5 bases and J by 3 bases, with 7 bases of the junction left unmatched.

V and J are TRBV11-2 and TRBJ2-1, with unresolved D. CDR1 and CDR2 (germline): SGHAT, FQNNGV. CDR3 length: 15 residues. The germline V and J ends were trimmed by 3 bases and 10 bases, with 19 bases remaining between them. The CDR3 nucleotides are TGTGCCAGCAGCTTGGCGGCAGTGGCTTTTACGGAGCAGTTCTTC. Protein product: CASSLAAVAFTEQFF. Together with reference TRBV11-2 and TRBJ2-1, the CDR3 gives the full variable domain: EAGVAQSPRYKIIEKRQSVAFWCNPISGHATLYWYQQILGQGPKLLIQFQNNGVVDDSQLPKDRFSAERLKGVDSTLKIQPAKLEDSAVYLCASSLAAVAFTEQFFGPGTRLTVL.

This CDR3 is CSARMDSGQETQYF. For the CDR3, the DNA is TGCAGTGCTAGAATGGATAGTGGACAAGAGACCCAGTACTTC. This chain uses TRBV20-1 with TRBJ2-5; no definite D call. The V gene lost 2 bases and the J gene lost 2 bases, with 12 bases spanning the gap. CDR1 is DFQATT, CDR2 SNEGSKA, per germline (reference sequence). The CDR3 has 14 amino acids.

The rearrangement uses TRBV4-3 and TRBJ2-6; no definite D call. The V end was cut by 0 bases, the J end by 0 bases, with 12 bases between. This CDR3 has 18 amino acids. Germline V lookup: CDR1 LGHNA, CDR2 YSLEER. The CDR3 sequence is CASSQEGSSSSGANVLTF. The CDR3, as DNA: TGCGCCAGCAGCCAAGAGGGTAGCAGTAGCTCTGGGGCCAACGTCCTGACTTTC.

A word on this clonotype: Germline is not matched at one junction end, which may reflect a read error. The V gene is TRBV7-2, the J gene TRBJ2-7, with 8 bases lining up with TRBD1. CDR3 length: 17 residues. CDR1 is SGHTA and CDR2 is FQGNSA in the germline V gene. The CDR3 spells CASILGLAGQGRNEQYF. CDR3 coding DNA: TGTGCCAGCATCTTAGGATTAGCCGGACAGGGAAGGAACGAGCAGTACTTC.

This clonotype showed up just a few times. J is TRBJ2-2 and V is TRBV29-1; the D gene is possibly TRBD2 (6 bases). The CDR3 loop spans 12 amino acids. Germline CDR1 SQVTM, CDR2 ANQGSEA. Trimming removed 1 base from V and 9 bases from J, with 9 bases in between. CDR3 coding DNA: TGCAGCGTTGAAGCAGCGGGCAGGGAGCTGTTTTTT. This codes for CSVEAAGRELFF.

This clonotype was seen repeatedly, ten times or more. This rearrangement joins TRBV20-1 to TRBJ2-2, with 7 bases fitting TRBD1. The V gene end was trimmed by 0 bases and the J gene end by 4 bases; junction bases not matched to a gene: 8. CDR1 is DFQATT, CDR2 SNEGSKA, per germline (reference sequence). The CDR3 loop spans 16 amino acids. The CDR3 spells CSARDGWTGSTGELFF. CDR3 nucleotide sequence: TGCAGTGCTAGAGATGGTTGGACAGGTTCCACCGGGGAGCTGTTTTTT.

In nucleotides, the CDR3 is TGTGCCAGCAGTTCCCCCGGGACAGGGCGAACTGAAGCTTTCTTT. Its translation: CASSSPGTGRTEAFF. The V call is TRBV6-2 or TRBV6-3, the J call TRBJ1-1; TRBD1 matches 9 bases. There are 15 residues in the CDR3. V dropped 4 bases and J dropped 5; count of bases not matched to a gene: 8. CDR1 is MNHEY, CDR2 SVGEGT, per germline.

This clonotype has a count of ten or more. The chain links TRBV4-3 to TRBJ2-7, with 7 bases aligning to TRBD2. With V trimmed by 1 base and J by 2 bases, 2 bases remained unmatched. The CDR3 length is 14 residues. Germline V gene data show CDR1 as LGHNA and CDR2 as YSLEER. The CDR3 is CASSQGAGAYEQYF. Here the CDR3 DNA reads TGCGCCAGCAGCCAAGGGGCGGGGGCCTACGAGCAGTACTTC.

The chain employs TRBV6-2 or TRBV6-3 and TRBJ1-1; no clear D. Trimming shortened V by 6 bases and J by 5 bases, and 10 bases separated the two germline ends. CDR3 length: 12 residues. Germline V gene data show CDR1 as MNHEY and CDR2 as SVGEGT. CDR3: CASSQDLTEAFF. The CDR3 DNA is TGTGCCAGCAGCCAGGACTTAACTGAAGCTTTCTTT.

This clonotype was picked up a small number of times. The genes are TRBV10-3 and TRBJ2-3; a weak D match, TRBD1 (6 bases). Germline CDR1 is ENHRY and CDR2 is SYGVKD. The CDR3 is 15 amino acids. V gave up 2 bases and J gave up 2 bases, with 11 bases separating them. CDR3 nucleotide sequence: TGTGCCATCAGTGAGCCGGGACACCCCACAGATACGCAGTATTTT. It translates to CAISEPGHPTDTQYF.

This chain connects TRBV7-8 to TRBJ2-7, with 8 positions matching TRBD2. Germline values: CDR1 SGHVS, CDR2 FQNEAQ. J lost 2 bases, V lost 5 bases, and 5 bases had no gene match. The CDR3 sequence is 14 residues long. CDR3 nucleotide sequence: TGTGCCAGCAGCCCAGCGGGGGCCACCTACGAGCAGTACTTC. Translated: CASSPAGATYEQYF.

The chain carries TRBV27 and TRBJ2-7, with no clear D. CDR1 and CDR2 (germline): MNHEY, SMNVEV (reference sequence). V was cut by 3 bases and J by 0 bases, with 12 bases left in between. This CDR3 comprises 15 residues. The chain's CDR3 is CASSFGLEVSYEQYF. DNA for the CDR3: TGTGCCAGCAGTTTCGGTCTAGAGGTCTCCTACGAGCAGTACTTC.

In its sample, this clonotype was seen a few times. The gene calls are TRBV21-1 and TRBJ1-4; the DNA was not used to check the table's D call, TRBD1. TRBV21-1 counts as a pseudogene. This CDR3 region has 15 residues. The DNA for the CDR3 is TGTGCCAGCAGCAACGACAGGGGAAGATATGAAAAACTGTTTTTT. It encodes CASSNDRGRYEKLFF.

This clonotype was counted between two and nine times. This rearrangement joins TRBV20-1 to TRBJ2-7; D is perhaps TRBD2 (5 bases). The V gene's germline CDR1 is DFQATT and CDR2 SNEGSKA (reference sequence). The V end lost 0 bases, the J end lost 2 bases, and 8 bases lay between the germline ends. This CDR3 has 13 residues. For the CDR3, the DNA is TGCAGTGCTAGAGATGGAGGAGCCTACGAGCAGTACTTC. It codes for CSARDGGAYEQYF.

There are a few counts of this clonotype. The rearrangement joins TRBV10-2 to TRBJ2-5; 12 bases are a match to TRBD2. The V and J ends lost 3 bases and 6 bases, in that order; junction bases with no gene match: 8. Germline V lookup: CDR1 WSHSY, CDR2 SAAADI. CDR3 length: 16 residues. In nucleotides, the CDR3 is TGCGCCAGCAGTGATTTCCTAGCGGGGGGGCTAAAGACCCAGTACTTC. Amino acid sequence: CASSDFLAGGLKTQYF.

The rearrangement links TRBV7-2 to TRBJ2-7, with 10 bases that match TRBD1. J lost 3 bases, V lost 5 bases, and 4 bases had no gene match. Per the germline V gene, CDR1 is SGHTA and CDR2 is FQGNSA. This CDR3 comprises 14 residues. The CDR3 coding sequence is TGTGCCAGCAGCCGGGGACAGGGGTACTACGAGCAGTACTTC. It specifies CASSRGQGYYEQYF.

This clonotype occurred many times. The V and J genes are TRBV12-3 or TRBV12-4 and TRBJ1-2; 9 positions match TRBD1. Unmatched junction bases numbered 4, after V lost 5 bases and J lost 0 bases. The length of the CDR3 is 15 residues. CDR3 region: CASSPQGASNYGYTF. DNA for the CDR3: TGTGCCAGCAGTCCACAGGGGGCTTCTAACTATGGCTACACCTTC.

This clonotype was seen at least ten times. The junction departs from the called germline gene at one end, perhaps through a read error. The gene calls are TRBV7-9 and TRBJ1-1; D is possibly TRBD1 (6 bases). CDR1 is SEHNR and CDR2 is FQNEAQ in the germline V gene (reference sequence). This CDR3 is built from 14 residues. CDR3 nucleotide sequence: TGTGCCAGCAGTTTAGGGGGGCCGAACACTGAAGCTTTCTTT. Translated, it gives CASSLGGPNTEAFF.

CDR3 sequence reads: CASSQQQAYEQYF. CDR3 in DNA: TGTGCCAGCAGCCAACAACAGGCCTACGAGCAGTACTTC. V usage is TRBV14 and J usage is TRBJ2-7; tentative D call: TRBD1 (5 bases). The CDR3 loop spans 13 amino acids. V was pared by 2 bases and J by 2 bases, with 7 bases between. Germline CDR1 and CDR2: SGHDN and FVKESK.

The table lists this clonotype with a few counts. At one end, the junction sequence differs from germline, possibly due to a read error. J is TRBJ1-4 and V is TRBV7-7, with 8 bases fitting TRBD1. The CDR3 length is 13 residues. Germline V gives CDR1 SSHAT, CDR2 FNYEAQ (reference sequence). The CDR3 sequence: CASSPGGAEKLFF. In nucleotides, the CDR3 is TGTGCTAGCAGCCCAGGGGGCGCGGAAAAACTGTTTTTT.

This clonotype has just a few counts. CDR3 amino acids: CASSAGQIPSEQYF. In DNA, the CDR3 is TGCGCCAGCAGCGCGGGACAGATCCCCTCCGAGCAGTACTTC. The chain employs TRBV5-1 and TRBJ2-7; weak D call: TRBD1 (7 bases). This CDR3 contains 14 residues. Trimming removed 4 bases from V and 6 bases from J, with 17 bases in between. CDR1 and CDR2 (germline): SGHRS, YFSETQ.

This clonotype turned up a few times. The chain has TRBV7-9 and TRBJ2-7; possible D gene TRBD2, 7 bases. The CDR3 length is 14 residues. V lost 2 bases, J lost 6 bases, and 14 bases lay in between. Germline CDR1 is SEHNR and CDR2 is FQNEAQ (reference sequence). The CDR3 coding sequence is TGTGCCAGCAGCTTAACGGGGGGCCGGGGCGAGCAGTACTTC. It is translated as CASSLTGGRGEQYF.

This clonotype was observed a few times. V is TRBV20-1 and J is TRBJ2-7, with a weak D call TRBD2 (5 bases). CDR3 length equals 12 residues. The germline V and J ends were trimmed by 0 bases and 5 bases, with 8 bases remaining between them. Looked up from germline, CDR1 is DFQATT and CDR2 is SNEGSKA (reference sequence). CDR3 residues: CSARDGRNEQYF. The CDR3 DNA follows: TGCAGTGCTAGAGATGGGAGAAACGAGCAGTACTTC.

The V call is TRBV7-2, the J call TRBJ1-1; TRBD1 might be the D (6 bases). CDR1 and CDR2 from the germline V gene are SGHTA and FQGNSA. CDR3 length: 15 amino acids. The V and J ends lost 2 bases and 1 base respectively, with 11 bases between them. The CDR3 spells CASSLFRGGNTEAFF. The CDR3 DNA sequence: TGTGCCAGCAGCTTATTTCGAGGGGGGAACACTGAAGCTTTCTTT.